This note documents a single TCR beta chain sequence. Its antigen remains unknown. The data derive from a study of T cell repertoires in aging, cancer and after chemotherapy. The study, taken as a whole, reports: In each cancer cohort, median generation probability increased across chemotherapy, suggesting thymic output rebounded. In cancer patients, declining TCR diversity with age involved lost richness and lost evenness. Immunological memory after chemotherapy cannot be judged from the repertoire data.

Between the trimmed V and J ends, which lost 2 bases and 3 bases, there was a span of 8 bases. This CDR3 is built from 13 residues. CDR1 and CDR2 from the germline V gene are SGHTA and FQGTGA. Multiplex touch-down PCR with TRB-A/B primers amplified rearranged V-D-J TRB sequences. In TCRdb, the multiplex PCR reads were re-called with MiXCR into one record per CDR3 protein. The sample lists some 9,000 distinct CDR3 sequences, 20% to 25% occurring once. Peripheral blood genomic DNA, not sorted cells or RNA, was the template. The TCR sequence derives from a human donor with a blood cancer. This sequence joins TRBV7-3 and TRBJ2-7; no clear D gene. Sequencing input: blood. The CDR3 DNA sequence: TGTGCCAGCAGCTTAGGGTACAGCTACGAGCAGTACTTC. Amino acid sequence: CASSLGYSYEQYF. Full variable domain (outside the CDR3, taken from reference TRBV7-3 and TRBJ2-7): GAGVSQTPSNKVTEKGKYVELRCDPISGHTALYWYRQSLGQGPEFLIYFQGTGAADDSGLPNDRFFAVRPEGSVSTLKIQRTERGDSAVYLCASSLGYSYEQYFGPGTRLTVT.